This T cell receptor (beta chain) was captured in a study of blood T cell repertoires in COVID-19. Study information: PBMCs, B-cell-depleted T cells, or T cells provided the cDNA or gDNA that made up the material.

Germline V gives CDR1 KGHSH, CDR2 LQKENI. The CDR3 sequence is 12 residues long. Trimming took off 3 bases at V and 5 bases at J, with 7 bases between the two ends. As handled by the study authors: Amplified reference gene primers provided the basis for estimating nucleated cell counts. Sequenced by immunoSEQ multiplex PCR; TCRdb stores in-frame clones only, minus some. The V and J calls and clone size were taken over from that table, and D and trimming were inferred from the DNA. The top ten hold under 1.5% of the sample, which has a few hundred thousand clones, approximately 87% seen once. Donors in Cohort 3 counted as recovered after two negative PCRs, clearance, or symptom resolution.

The rearrangement links TRBV18 to TRBJ1-1; no firm D call. This clonotype was sampled from a man between 25 and 39 years old who had recovered from COVID-19. Sequencing input: PBMCs or T cells enriched from blood (not recorded which). CDR3 DNA sequence: TGTGCCAGCTCACCTACACGTACTGAAGCTTTCTTT. As protein: CASSPTRTEAFF.